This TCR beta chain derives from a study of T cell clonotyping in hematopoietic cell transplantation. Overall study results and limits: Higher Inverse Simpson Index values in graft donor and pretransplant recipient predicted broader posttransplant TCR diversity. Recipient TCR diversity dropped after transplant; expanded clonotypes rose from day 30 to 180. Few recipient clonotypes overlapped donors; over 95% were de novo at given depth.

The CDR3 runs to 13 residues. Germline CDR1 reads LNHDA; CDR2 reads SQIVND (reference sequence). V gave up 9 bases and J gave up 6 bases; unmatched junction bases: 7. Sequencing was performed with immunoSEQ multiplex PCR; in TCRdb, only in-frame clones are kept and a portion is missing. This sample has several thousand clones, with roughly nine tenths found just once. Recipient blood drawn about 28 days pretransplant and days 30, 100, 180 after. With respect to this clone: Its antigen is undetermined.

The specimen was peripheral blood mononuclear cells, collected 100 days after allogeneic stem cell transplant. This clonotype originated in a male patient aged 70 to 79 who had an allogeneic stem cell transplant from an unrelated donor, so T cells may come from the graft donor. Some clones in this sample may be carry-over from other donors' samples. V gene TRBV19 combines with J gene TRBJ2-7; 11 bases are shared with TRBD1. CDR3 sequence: CARKGQGAREQYF. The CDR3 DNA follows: TGTGCCAGAAAAGGACAGGGGGCGCGCGAGCAGTACTTC. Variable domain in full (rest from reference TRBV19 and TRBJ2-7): DGGITQSPKYLFRKEGQNVTLSCEQNLNHDAMYWYRQDPGQGLRLIYYSQIVNDFQKGDIAEGYSVSREKKESFPLTVTSAQKNPTAFYLCARKGQGAREQYFGPGTRLTVT.